Given below is one TCR beta chain in context. This sample is drawn from a study of blood T cell repertoires in COVID-19. Study details: The cDNA or gDNA used as material had been derived from T cells, B-cell-depleted T cells, or PBMCs.

The ends were cut back, 2 bases at V and 11 bases at J, with 18 bases in the middle. Germline V gene lookup returns CDR1 SGHAT and CDR2 FQDESV (reference sequence). This CDR3 has 14 amino acids. Authors' processing steps: Cell counts per sample came from amplifying reference gene primers. TCRdb keeps only in-frame clones here, not all; method: immunoSEQ multiplex PCR. Clone size and the V and J calls come from that table; the DNA yielded D and trimming. The sample lists 95,000 to 100,000 clones, less than 85% seen once, with approximately 18% in the top ten. The TCR originated in an elderly woman with active or convalescent COVID-19. The chain has TRBV11-1 and TRBJ1-1, with D perhaps TRBD1 (5 bases). The sample taken for sequencing was peripheral blood. This CDR3 reads CASSLTLGAPEAFF. CDR3 coding DNA: TGTGCCAGCAGCTTAACCTTAGGGGCGCCAGAGGCTTTCTTT. Full variable domain (missing parts from reference TRBV11-1 and TRBJ1-1): EAEVAQSPRYKITEKSQAVAFWCDPISGHATLYWYRQILGQGPELLVQFQDESVVDDSQLPKDRFSAERLKGVDSTLKIQPAELGDSAMYLCASSLTLGAPEAFFGQGTRLTVV.